This T cell receptor beta chain was profiled in a study of blood T cell repertoires in COVID-19. Here immunoSEQ multiplex PCR was the method, and the copy in TCRdb shows in-frame clones only, minus some. The repertoire holds 400,000 or so clones, with less than 95% as singletons. All enrollees were about 18 to 89 years old and from about 24 US areas. Categorization into cohorts depended on clinical history that participants reported. Trimming stripped 4 bases from V and 7 bases from J, with 14 bases between. Looked up from germline, CDR1 is SGHKS and CDR2 is YYEKEE (reference sequence). CDR3 length equals 14 residues.

Sequenced material: PBMCs or T cells enriched from blood (not recorded which). The J gene is TRBJ1-4, the V gene TRBV5-5, with D perhaps TRBD1 (6 bases). This receptor was identified in a man younger than 30 who had recovered from COVID-19. The CDR3 spells CASSPTTRGEKLFF. DNA for the CDR3: TGTGCCAGCAGCCCTACAACCAGGGGTGAAAAACTGTTTTTT. Combining the CDR3 with reference TRBV5-5 and TRBJ1-4 gives the whole variable domain DAGVTQSPTHLIKTRGQQVTLRCSPISGHKSVSWYQQVLGQGPQFIFQYYEKEERGRGNFPDRFSARQFPNYSSELNVNALLLGDSALYLCASSPTTRGEKLFFGSGTQLSVL.